These 9 T cell receptor beta chains share one sample of origin, sequenced in a study of blood T cell repertoires in COVID-19. Measured with immunoSEQ multiplex PCR; TCRdb has only the in-frame clones, and not every one. Of some 160,000 clones listed, 70% to 90% are singletons. The sample taken for sequencing was PBMCs or T cells enriched from blood (not recorded which). The receptors were sampled from a woman aged 50 to 60 who had recovered from COVID-19.

This CDR3 reads CATSSTSQADTQYF. The CDR3, as DNA: TGTGCCACCAGCTCAACTAGCCAGGCAGATACGCAGTATTTT. The gene calls are TRBV15 and TRBJ2-3; D may be TRBD2 (6 bases). With 5 bases removed from V and 4 bases from J, the gap between germline ends came to 13 bases. Germline lookup yields CDR1 LNHNV and CDR2 YYDKDF (reference sequence). The CDR3 has 14 residues. Together with reference TRBV15 and TRBJ2-3, the CDR3 gives the full variable domain: DAMVIQNPRYQVTQFGKPVTLSCSQTLNHNVMYWYQQKSSQAPKLLFHYYDKDFNNEADTPDNFQSRRPNTSFCFLDIRSPGLGDTAMYLCATSSTSQADTQYFGPGTRLTVL.

The chain employs TRBV5-6 and TRBJ1-2; 9 bases are a match to TRBD1. The germline V gene encodes CDR1 SGHDT and CDR2 YYEEEE. The CDR3 is 14 residues long. Trimming cost V 3 bases and J 8 bases; bases outside gene matches: 8. CDR3 sequence (DNA): TGTGCCAGCAGCTCGGACAGGGGAGTAGAGGGCTACACCTTC. Translating gives CASSSDRGVEGYTF.

With respect to this clone: The germline gene is not matched at one end of the junction; a read error may be the cause. V gene TRBV5-6 combines with J gene TRBJ2-3; 7 nucleotides line up with TRBD2. This CDR3 is 15 amino acids long. CDR1 is SGHDT, CDR2 YYEEEE, per germline. The CDR3 region has the DNA TGTGCCAGCCGCTTCCGGCCCGGGGGGACAGATACGCAGTATTTT. This codes for CASRFRPGGTDTQYF. The variable domain in full, completed from reference TRBV5-6 and TRBJ2-3, reads DAGVTQSPTHLIKTRGQQVTLRCSPKSGHDTVSWYQQALGQGPQFIFQYYEEEERQRGNFPDRFSGHQFPNYSSELNVNALLLGDSALYLCASRFRPGGTDTQYFGPGTRLTVL.

The CDR3 sequence is CASSDQQGGGTDTQYF. Here the CDR3 DNA reads TGTGCCAGCAGCGATCAACAGGGAGGGGGGACAGATACGCAGTATTTT. This sequence joins TRBV9 and TRBJ2-3; tentative D call: TRBD2 (7 bases). The V gene lost 3 bases and the J gene lost 3 bases, with 17 bases spanning the gap. Per the germline V gene, CDR1 is SGDLS and CDR2 is YYNGEE. The CDR3 is 16 amino acids.

The chain couples TRBV15 to TRBJ2-7; D may be TRBD2 (6 bases). This CDR3 is 14 amino acids long. Trimming pared 7 bases from V and 1 base from J, leaving 14 bases between. From germline, CDR1 is LNHNV and CDR2 YYDKDF (reference sequence). CDR3: CATKLGGTSYEQYF. DNA of the CDR3: TGTGCCACCAAACTGGGAGGCACGTCCTACGAGCAGTACTTC.

The CDR3 sequence: CSASNGQGNNEQFF. For the CDR3, the DNA is TGCAGTGCTAGTAACGGACAGGGGAACAATGAGCAGTTCTTC. The chain carries TRBV20-1 and TRBJ2-1; TRBD1 matches at 9 bases. The CDR3 is 14 amino acids. Germline-derived CDR1 and CDR2 are DFQATT and SNEGSKA (reference sequence). Losses at the gene ends were 3 bases for V and 5 bases for J; bases not matched to a gene: 5.

The chain carries TRBV9 and TRBJ1-6; perhaps TRBD1 as D (6 bases). The V end was cut by 2 bases, the J end by 6 bases, with 9 bases between. The length of the CDR3 is 14 residues. Germline V gene data show CDR1 as SGDLS and CDR2 as YYNGEE. The CDR3 is CASSVDSSNSPLHF. DNA of the CDR3: TGTGCCAGCAGCGTGGACAGTTCTAATTCACCCCTCCACTTT.

The V gene is TRBV5-6, the J gene TRBJ2-7; 10 bases are shared with TRBD1. Germline assignment: CDR1 SGHDT and CDR2 YYEEEE. V was pared by 2 bases and J by 5 bases, with 7 bases of the junction left unmatched. This CDR3 region has 15 residues. CDR3 region: CASSFPGQGIHEQYF. The CDR3 nucleotides are TGTGCCAGCAGCTTCCCGGGACAGGGGATCCACGAGCAGTACTTC.

The chain links TRBV19 to TRBJ1-4, with no clear D. The CDR3 covers 15 residues. CDR1 LNHDA and CDR2 SQIVND come from the germline V gene (reference sequence). V shed 6 bases and J shed 3 bases, with 14 bases lying between them. The CDR3 here is CASRAQIRSNEKLFF. The CDR3 nucleotides are TGTGCCAGTAGAGCACAGATTCGGTCTAATGAAAAACTGTTTTTT.